This T cell receptor (beta chain) came from a study of blood T cell repertoires in COVID-19. CDR1 is SGDLS, CDR2 YYNGEE, per germline. The J segment lost 1 base and the V segment lost 4 bases, leaving 7 bases of the junction unmatched. The CDR3 spans 16 residues. Researchers sorted participants into cohorts using their self-reported clinical history. Per the original data handling: Estimation of nucleated cell counts relied on the amplification of reference gene primers. Profiling relied on immunoSEQ multiplex PCR, and the TCRdb table lists in-frame clones only, not all of them. Clone size and V and J calls were adopted from that table, with D and trimming inferred from the DNA. The sample records under 500,000 clones, 70% to 90% being singletons.

The origin of this receptor is a woman aged 18-29 years with acute COVID-19. Specimen: PBMCs or T cells enriched from blood (not recorded which). This chain links TRBV9 with TRBJ2-2; TRBD2 agrees at 7 bases. The CDR3 coding sequence is TGTGCCAGCAGCCCGCGACTAGCCATGAACACCGGGGAGCTGTTTTTT. Protein: CASSPRLAMNTGELFF.